This T cell receptor beta chain originates from a study of cytomegalovirus exposure and HLA in healthy donors. Primers for the PCR totalled 60 Vbeta and 13 Jbeta. Using immunoSEQ multiplex PCR, the repertoire was profiled, and TCRdb retains in-frame clones only, with some absent. This table has about 160,000 clones, about 71% appearing once. Concerning this clone: Its antigen is undetermined.

Points from the study as a whole: In an earlier analysis, about 87% or about 30%: the productive usage of most TCR beta V segments.

The TCR was taken from a woman in her thirties in good health and CMV-seronegative. Sequencing was carried out using PBMCs.

DNA of the CDR3: TGTGCCAGCAGTGAGGGCGGGGGGGCTTACGAGCAGTACTTC. This sequence encodes CASSEGGGAYEQYF. The chain couples TRBV6-1 to TRBJ2-7; 9 bases align to TRBD2. V trimming: 3 bases; J trimming: 4 bases; junction bases outside the gene matches: 4. The CDR3 spans 14 residues. Per the germline V gene, CDR1 is MNHNS and CDR2 is SASEGT.